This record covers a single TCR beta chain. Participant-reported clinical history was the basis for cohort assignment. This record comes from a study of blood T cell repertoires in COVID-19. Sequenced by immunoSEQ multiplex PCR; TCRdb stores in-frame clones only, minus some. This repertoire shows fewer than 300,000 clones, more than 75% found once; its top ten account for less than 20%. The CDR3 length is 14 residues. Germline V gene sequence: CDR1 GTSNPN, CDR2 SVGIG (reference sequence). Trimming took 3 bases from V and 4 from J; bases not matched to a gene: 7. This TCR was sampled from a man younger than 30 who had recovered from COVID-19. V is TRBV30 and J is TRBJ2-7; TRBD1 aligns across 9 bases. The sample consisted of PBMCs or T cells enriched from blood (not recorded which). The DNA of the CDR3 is TGTGCCTGGAGGCCGACAGGGGGTACGTACGAGCAGTACTTC. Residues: CAWRPTGGTYEQYF.